Each of the 25 T cell receptor beta chains below was sequenced from the same sample in a study of T cells in women clearing cervical HPV infection. Assay: immunoSEQ multiplex PCR; the TCRdb copy retains only in-frame clones and omits some. The listing contains 36,000 or so clones. The sample was blood buffy coat. The source is a woman between 18 and 70 years old with a cervical HPV16 infection that either progressed to CIN3+ or cleared (not recorded which).

About this clone: One end of the junction varies from germline; a read error may be responsible. The identical CDR3 is also encoded by other nucleotide sequences in the sample. This CDR3 reads CASAVEHTIYF. The sequenced part of the CDR3 DNA is TGTGCCAGCGCGGTCGAGCACACG. The J gene is TRBJ1-3, the V gene TRBV6-2 or TRBV6-3; D not resolved. The sequenced fragment ends 3 residues before the CDR3 boundary, so the rest is inferred from the germline J gene. The germline gives CDR1 MNHEY, CDR2 SVGEGT. The CDR3 has 11 residues.

In regard to this clone: The CDR3 is cut off 3 residues early in the read; its end comes from the germline J gene. The chain couples TRBV4-1 to TRBJ1-4, with a tentative D call TRBD1 (5 bases). V lost 4 bases, J lost 6 bases, and 12 bases lay in between. Germline CDR1 reads MGHRA; CDR2 reads YSYEKL. The CDR3 extends over 14 amino acids. The CDR3 DNA, read in part, is TGCGCCAGCAGCCTGGGGCGGGGGGATGAAAAA. Amino acids: CASSLGRGDEK. Given in full, the CDR3 is CASSLGRGDEKLFF.

Details on this clone: The CDR3 extends 3 residues past the end of the read, so its final part is completed from the germline J gene. J is TRBJ2-2 and V is TRBV6-2 or TRBV6-3; 8 bases match TRBD2. The V segment lost 7 bases and the J segment 6 bases; nucleotides outside the gene matches: 13. The CDR3 loop spans 16 amino acids. Germline-derived CDR1 and CDR2 are MNHEY and SVGEGT. The sequenced part of the CDR3 DNA is TGTGCCAGCATTCGAGGGGGGCTAGCGGGCGCCGGGGAG. It yields the protein CASIRGGLAGAGE. The whole CDR3 sequence reads CASIRGGLAGAGELFF.

Regarding this clone: Read sequence stops 3 residues before the CDR3 end, and the germline J gene provides the missing end. The chain uses TRBV19 and TRBJ1-5; maybe TRBD1 (6 bases). The germline V and J ends were trimmed by 6 bases and 1 base, with 16 bases remaining between them. CDR1 and CDR2 from the germline V gene are LNHDA and SQIVND (reference sequence). The CDR3 is 16 amino acids. The CDR3 sequence: CASSGGASGSNQPQHF. The CDR3 bases that were read are TGTGCCAGTAGCGGGGGGGCCTCGGGAAGCAATCAGCCC. Based on the CDR3 plus reference TRBV19 and TRBJ1-5, the full variable domain is DGGITQSPKYLFRKEGQNVTLSCEQNLNHDAMYWYRQDPGQGLRLIYYSQIVNDFQKGDIAEGYSVSREKKESFPLTVTSAQKNPTAFYLCASSGGASGSNQPQHFGDGTRLSIL.

Worth noting for this clone: The read gets to within 3 residues of the CDR3 end, and the germline J gene fills in the rest. The chain uses TRBV5-4 and TRBJ2-2; TRBD1 is a possible D gene (6 bases). This CDR3 has 15 amino acids. From germline, CDR1 is SGHNT and CDR2 YYREEE (reference sequence). V dropped 0 bases and J dropped 4 bases, with 10 bases sitting between them. This chain's CDR3 is CASSLASRGTGELFF. The covered CDR3 bases are TGTGCCAGCAGCTTGGCTAGCAGGGGCACCGGGGAG.

Notes on this clone: The read falls 3 residues short of the CDR3 end, and the missing part is taken from the germline J gene. V and J are TRBV18 and TRBJ1-1; TRBD1 matches at 9 bases. The CDR3 has 16 amino acids. CDR1 is KGHSH and CDR2 is LQKENI in the germline V gene. V lost 3 bases and J lost 0; bases outside the gene matches: 5. CDR3 protein: CASSPGQGIMNTEAFF. The CDR3 DNA, read in part, is TGTGCCAGCTCACCGGGACAGGGTATTATGAACACTGAA.

A remark on this clone: The read is 3 residues too short to cover the CDR3 end, so that end is filled in from the germline J gene. This sequence joins TRBV12-5 and TRBJ1-2, with 8 bases identical to TRBD1. CDR1 LGHNT and CDR2 FRNRAP come from the germline V gene. The CDR3 consists of 13 residues. The sequenced CDR3 bases are TGTGCTAGTGGTTTGGGGACAGGGATCGGC. The encoded protein is CASGLGTGIG. The whole CDR3 reads CASGLGTGIGYTF.

A remark on this clone: The read ends 3 residues shy of where the CDR3 ends; the end is completed using the germline J gene. The rearrangement uses TRBV29-1 and TRBJ1-1; no clear D gene. The CDR3 loop spans 13 amino acids. Trimming cost V 6 bases and J 4 bases, with 15 bases left between them. Germline CDR1 and CDR2: SQVTM and ANQGSEA. CDR3 sequence: CSVRNIESTEAFF. CDR3 DNA, as far as it was read: TGCAGCGTCAGAAACATCGAGAGCACTGAA.

Notes on this clone: Read coverage stops 3 residues before the CDR3 terminus; the germline J gene supplies the remainder. V gene TRBV6-2 or TRBV6-3 combines with J gene TRBJ1-1; the D is unclear. Per germline, CDR1 MNHEY and CDR2 SVGEGT. The V and J ends lost 2 bases and 1 base respectively, with 8 bases between them. CDR3 length: 14 amino acids. The DNA read from the CDR3 is TGTGCCAGCAGTTACGGGCAGTGGAACACTGAA. This sequence encodes CASSYGQWNTE. The complete CDR3 reads CASSYGQWNTEAFF.

About this clone: The read ends 3 residues early relative to the CDR3; the germline J gene fills the gap. The chain combines TRBV7-2 with TRBJ1-2; the D is unclear. Germline values: CDR1 SGHTA, CDR2 FQGNSA. V lost 5 bases to trimming and J lost 4 bases, with 14 bases between them. This CDR3 region has 14 residues. CDR3 loop: CASSLGSGVYGYTF. CDR3 DNA (partial): TGTGCCAGCAGCCTAGGGTCAGGAGTCTATGGC.

To note about this clone: The observed sequence ends 3 residues before the CDR3 terminus, with the missing tail filled in from the germline J gene. J is TRBJ2-3 and V is TRBV5-1; TRBD2 aligns across 7 bases. V shed 3 bases, J shed 3 bases, and the junction held 10 bases outside the gene matches. The CDR3 has 16 residues. The germline V gene has CDR1 SGHRS and CDR2 YFSETQ. Incomplete CDR3 DNA: TGCGCCAGCAGCTCCGGTGGGGGGGTTTTAACAGATACG. Protein: CASSSGGGVLTDT. The CDR3 in its entirety is CASSSGGGVLTDTQYF.

Comments on this clone: The read stops 3 residues short of the end of the CDR3; the missing end is completed from the germline J gene. The chain couples TRBV6-1 to TRBJ1-2, with a weak D call TRBD1 (6 bases). This CDR3 is built from 17 residues. Deletions cut 1 base from V and 0 bases from J, with 15 bases between. Germline V CDR1 and CDR2: MNHNS, SASEGT. This chain's CDR3 is CASSEGTGWGPNYGYTF. The DNA read from the CDR3 is TGTGCCAGCAGTGAAGGAACAGGGTGGGGACCTAACTATGGC.

As concerns this clone: The CDR3 goes on 3 residues after the read ends, and that part is filled in from the germline J gene. The chain has TRBV10-3 and TRBJ2-6; 12 bases are a match to TRBD2. Germline CDR1 ENHRY, CDR2 SYGVKD. J lost 4 bases, V lost 5 bases, and 6 bases had no gene match. The CDR3 totals 17 residues. This chain's CDR3 is CAISTLAGGKGANVLTF. CDR3 DNA (partial): TGTGCCATCAGTACGCTAGCGGGAGGGAAGGGGGCCAACGTC.

Note on this clone: The CDR3 goes on 3 residues after the read ends, and that part is filled in from the germline J gene. This rearrangement joins TRBV18 to TRBJ2-7, with D perhaps matching TRBD1 (6 bases). Trimming removed 2 bases at V and 3 bases at J, with 17 bases between. CDR3 length: 16 amino acids. Germline assignment: CDR1 KGHSH and CDR2 LQKENI. The covered CDR3 bases are TGTGCCAGCTCACCAGAAAGAGCCCGGGGACACTACGAG. This encodes CASSPERARGHYE. The full CDR3 protein reads CASSPERARGHYEQYF.

The CDR3 reads CASSWGTSGTGELFF. CDR3 DNA, as far as it was read: TGTGCCAGCAGCTGGGGGACTAGCGGGACCGGGGAG. The rearrangement joins TRBV7-3 to TRBJ2-2; 12 bases match TRBD2. Coverage ceases 3 residues before the CDR3 finishes, and the germline J gene fills in the end. In germline, CDR1 is SGHTA, CDR2 FQGTGA. The length of the CDR3 is 15 residues. With 4 bases clipped from V and 5 bases from J, the junction kept 2 bases outside the gene matches.

Note on this clone: Read coverage stops 3 residues before the CDR3 terminus; the germline J gene supplies the remainder. The chain joins TRBV20-1 to TRBJ2-1; 7 nucleotides agree with TRBD2. This CDR3 region has 13 residues. The V segment lost 6 bases and the J segment 5 bases; nucleotides outside the gene matches: 7. The V gene's germline CDR1 is DFQATT and CDR2 SNEGSKA (reference sequence). The sequenced CDR3 bases are TGCAGTGCCCGCCCGGGGGGTAACAATGAG. Protein product: CSARPGGNNE. In full, the CDR3 reads CSARPGGNNEQFF.

CDR3 DNA (partial): TGTGCCAGCAGCCCGAGCCTAGCGGGGGGGTCGGCCAATGAG. Its protein is CASSPSLAGGSANE. The whole CDR3 protein is CASSPSLAGGSANEQFF. The V gene is TRBV4-2, the J gene TRBJ2-1; 12 bases align to TRBD2. The CDR3 end is not reached by the read, which stops 3 residues before it; the germline J gene fills it in. With V trimmed by 4 bases and J by 6 bases, 10 bases remained unmatched. The CDR3 has 17 residues. Germline V lookup: CDR1 LGHNA, CDR2 YNFKEQ.

In the case of this clone: With the read ending 3 residues before the CDR3 end, the germline J gene is used to fill in that end. The gene calls are TRBV12-3 or TRBV12-4 and TRBJ1-4; 7 bases agree with TRBD1. Trimming removed 5 bases from V and 8 bases from J; junction bases left unmatched: 11. This CDR3 has 15 amino acids. The sequenced CDR3 bases are TGTGCCAGCAGTCAACTGACAGGGTGGAGGGAAAAA. Its translation: CASSQLTGWREK. The entire CDR3 sequence reads CASSQLTGWREKLFF.

To note about this clone: Read sequence stops 3 residues before the CDR3 end, and the germline J gene provides the missing end. The chain carries TRBV5-1 and TRBJ1-2; 9 bases are shared with TRBD1. Germline V lookup: CDR1 SGHRS, CDR2 YFSETQ. This CDR3 spans 13 amino acids. Incomplete CDR3 DNA: TGCGCCAGCAGCTACGGGACAGGGTACGGC. Protein product: CASSYGTGYG. The full CDR3 is CASSYGTGYGYTF.

Concerning this clone: Read sequence stops 3 residues before the CDR3 end, and the germline J gene provides the missing end. V usage is TRBV29-1 and J usage is TRBJ2-7; 10 bases are shared with TRBD2. Germline CDR1 SQVTM, CDR2 ANQGSEA. Trimming cost V 6 bases and J 6 bases; bases outside gene matches: 8. This CDR3 is built from 13 residues. The CDR3 reads CSVRAIAGGEQYF. The part of the CDR3 DNA that was read is TGCAGCGTGAGGGCGATAGCGGGGGGCGAG.

As to this clone: The read comes to an end 3 residues before the CDR3 does, leaving the germline J gene to fill in the end. The rearrangement joins TRBV20-1 to TRBJ2-3; D is uncertain. Germline assignment: CDR1 DFQATT and CDR2 SNEGSKA (reference sequence). The CDR3 is 15 residues long. V gave up 0 bases and J gave up 0 bases, with 10 bases separating them. CDR3 protein: CSARDGETSTDTQYF. CDR3 DNA (partial): TGCAGTGCTAGAGATGGAGAGACTAGCACAGATACG.

A remark on this clone: Read coverage stops 3 residues before the CDR3 terminus; the germline J gene supplies the remainder. The J gene is TRBJ2-4, the V gene TRBV30, with TRBD1 as a possible D gene (6 bases). CDR3 length: 12 amino acids. Germline V CDR1 and CDR2: GTSNPN, SVGIG (reference sequence). CDR3 DNA (partial): TGTGCCTGGAGTGTACAGGGTGGGATT. It specifies CAWSVQGGI. The CDR3 reads in full as CAWSVQGGIQYF.

With respect to this clone: The missing CDR3 end, 3 residues past where the read stops, is filled in from the germline J gene. This chain joins TRBV6-4 and TRBJ2-2; 11 positions agree with TRBD1. The CDR3 runs 15 residues. Trimming at V came to 5 bases and at J to 3 bases, leaving 2 bases not matched to a gene. In germline, CDR1 is MRHNA, CDR2 SNTAGT. The sequenced CDR3 bases are TGTGCCAGCAGTACGGGACAGGGGGACACCGGGGAG. This encodes CASSTGQGDTGE. The entire CDR3 sequence reads CASSTGQGDTGELFF.

As for this clone: The read falls 3 residues short of the CDR3 end, and the missing part is taken from the germline J gene. This rearrangement joins TRBV6-2 or TRBV6-3 to TRBJ2-1; 7 bases fit TRBD1. CDR1 and CDR2 from the germline V gene are MNHEY and SVGEGT. V gave up 6 bases and J gave up 8 bases; unmatched junction bases: 10. The CDR3 is 14 amino acids. The chain's CDR3 is CASSPQGSVDEQFF. The sequenced CDR3 bases are TGTGCCAGCAGCCCACAGGGGTCGGTCGATGAG.

With regard to this clone: The read terminates 3 residues before the CDR3 end, so the remaining end is supplied by the germline J gene. The J gene is TRBJ2-7, the V gene TRBV28; 7 nucleotides align to TRBD1. The junction had 7 bases not matched to a gene; V was cut back by 6 bases and J by 2 bases. CDR1 is MDHEN and CDR2 is SYDVKM in the germline V gene. The CDR3 totals 14 residues. The part of the CDR3 DNA that was read is TGTGCCAGCAGGCCGACAGGGACGACCTACGAG. It is translated as CASRPTGTTYE. The entire CDR3 reads CASRPTGTTYEQYF.